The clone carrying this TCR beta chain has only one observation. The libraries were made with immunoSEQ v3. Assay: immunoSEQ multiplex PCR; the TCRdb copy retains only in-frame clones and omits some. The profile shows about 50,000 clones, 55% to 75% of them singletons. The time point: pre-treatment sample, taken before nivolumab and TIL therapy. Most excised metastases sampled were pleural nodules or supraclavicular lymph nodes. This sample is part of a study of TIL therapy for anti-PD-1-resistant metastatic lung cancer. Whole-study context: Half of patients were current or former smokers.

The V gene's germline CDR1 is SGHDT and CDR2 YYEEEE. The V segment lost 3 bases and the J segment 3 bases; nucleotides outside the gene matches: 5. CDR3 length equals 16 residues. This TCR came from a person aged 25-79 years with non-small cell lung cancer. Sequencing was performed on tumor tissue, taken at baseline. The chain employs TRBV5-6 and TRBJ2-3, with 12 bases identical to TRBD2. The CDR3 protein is CASSSDLAGGTDTQYF. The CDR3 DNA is TGTGCCAGCAGCTCGGATCTAGCGGGAGGGACAGATACGCAGTATTTT.